This T cell receptor beta chain stems from a study of human T cells and chemical hapten exposure. Study-level information: For sensitization, 2% DPC was applied to an approximately 2 cm by approximately 2 cm patch of upper inner arm skin.

Remarks on this clonotype: The junction departs from germline at one end; a sequencing error may be responsible.

CDR1 is DFQATT, CDR2 SNEGSKA, per germline (reference sequence). The CDR3 totals 13 residues. In the original processing: A typical sample had roughly 87,000 TCRs, with about 23,224 to 750,000 overall. TCRdb passed the RACE reads through MiXCR, listing each CDR3 protein once. TCRdb, not the authors, supplied the V and J calls. The repertoire holds under 450,000 distinct CDR3 sequences, with approximately 5% as singletons. The time point is: patch test 1, 2 weeks after DPC sensitization. Indicated treatment: therapeutic diphenylcyclopropenone sensitization with weekly scalp DPC. The authors extracted total RNA from unfractionated whole blood.

The material sequenced was whole blood, taken in connection with sensitization to the hapten diphenylcyclopropenone (DPC). This receptor was taken from a woman aged 45-60 years with alopecia areata. Some clones in this sample may be carry-over from other donors' samples. The chain recombines TRBV20-1 with TRBJ2-1, with D possibly TRBD1 on 6 matching bases. As DNA, the CDR3 is TGCAGCGCTAAGGGGGAGACTACCAATGAGCAGTTCTTC. Its translation: CSAKGETTNEQFF.